This T cell receptor beta chain was identified during a study of cytomegalovirus exposure and HLA in healthy donors. CDR3 length: 13 amino acids. Trimming left V 5 bases short and J 4 bases short, with 9 bases between. Germline V gene lookup returns CDR1 SGHTA and CDR2 FQGTGA. A multiplex PCR was run with 60 Vbeta primers and 13 Jbeta primers. Profiled with immunoSEQ multiplex PCR; TCRdb holds only in-frame clones, not every one. This repertoire shows approximately 100,000 clones, 60% to 80% found once; its top ten account for more than 2%. The chain uses TRBV7-3 and TRBJ1-3; D not certain. The source material was PBMCs. The TCR originated in a man aged 50-60 years in good health and CMV-seropositive. The CDR3 DNA reads TGTGCCAGCAGCCAAGAGGCAGGAAACACCATATATTTT. Its translation: CASSQEAGNTIYF.